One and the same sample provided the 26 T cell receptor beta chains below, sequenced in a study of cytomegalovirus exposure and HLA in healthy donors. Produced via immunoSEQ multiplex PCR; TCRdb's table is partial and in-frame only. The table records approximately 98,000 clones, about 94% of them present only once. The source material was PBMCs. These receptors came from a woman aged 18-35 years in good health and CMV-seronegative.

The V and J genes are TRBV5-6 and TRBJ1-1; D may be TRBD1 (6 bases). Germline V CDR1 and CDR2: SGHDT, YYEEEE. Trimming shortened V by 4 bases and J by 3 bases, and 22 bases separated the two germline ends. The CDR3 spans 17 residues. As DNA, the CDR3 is TGTGCCAGCAGCCTAGGATATGACAGGCCCTTGTACACTGAAGCTTTCTTT. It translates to CASSLGYDRPLYTEAFF.

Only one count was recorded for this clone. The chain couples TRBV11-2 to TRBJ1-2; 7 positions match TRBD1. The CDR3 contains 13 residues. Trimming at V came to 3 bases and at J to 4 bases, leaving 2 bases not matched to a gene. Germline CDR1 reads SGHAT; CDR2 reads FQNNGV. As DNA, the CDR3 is TGTGCCAGCAGCTTCACAGGGGTCTATGGCTACACCTTC. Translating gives CASSFTGVYGYTF.

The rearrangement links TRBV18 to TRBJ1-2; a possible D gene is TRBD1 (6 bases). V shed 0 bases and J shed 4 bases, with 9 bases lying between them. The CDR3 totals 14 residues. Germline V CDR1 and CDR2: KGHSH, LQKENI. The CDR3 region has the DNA TGTGCCAGCTCACCACCGGACAGAGCCTATGGCTACACCTTC. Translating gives CASSPPDRAYGYTF.

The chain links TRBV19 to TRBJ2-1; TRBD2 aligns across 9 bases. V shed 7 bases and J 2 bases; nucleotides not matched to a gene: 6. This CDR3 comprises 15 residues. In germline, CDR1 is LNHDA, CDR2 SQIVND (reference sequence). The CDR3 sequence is CASTALAGTYNEQFF. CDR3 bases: TGTGCCAGTACCGCTCTAGCGGGGACCTACAATGAGCAGTTCTTC. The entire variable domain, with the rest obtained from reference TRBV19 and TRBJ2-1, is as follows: DGGITQSPKYLFRKEGQNVTLSCEQNLNHDAMYWYRQDPGQGLRLIYYSQIVNDFQKGDIAEGYSVSREKKESFPLTVTSAQKNPTAFYLCASTALAGTYNEQFFGPGTRLTVL.

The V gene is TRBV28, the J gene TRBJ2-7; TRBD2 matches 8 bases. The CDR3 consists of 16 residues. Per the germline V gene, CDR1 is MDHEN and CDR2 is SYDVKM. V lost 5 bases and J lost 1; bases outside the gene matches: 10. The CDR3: CASSIASGGLSYEQYF. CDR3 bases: TGTGCCAGCAGTATCGCAAGCGGGGGACTTTCCTACGAGCAGTACTTC. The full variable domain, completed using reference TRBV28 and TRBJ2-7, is DVKVTQSSRYLVKRTGEKVFLECVQDMDHENMFWYRQDPGLGLRLIYFSYDVKMKEKGDIPEGYSVSREKKERFSLILESASTNQTSMYLCASSIASGGLSYEQYFGPGTRLTVT.

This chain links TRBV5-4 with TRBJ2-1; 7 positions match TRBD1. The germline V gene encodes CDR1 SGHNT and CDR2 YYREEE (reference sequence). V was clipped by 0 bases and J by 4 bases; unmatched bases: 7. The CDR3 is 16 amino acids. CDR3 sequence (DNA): TGTGCCAGCAGCTTGGAGGGACAGATTAATTACAATGAGCAGTTCTTC. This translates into CASSLEGQINYNEQFF.

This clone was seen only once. The DNA of the CDR3 is TGTGCCAGCAGTGATCGACTAGCGGGGGACCAACTGTACTTC. The encoded protein is CASSDRLAGDQLYF. The chain employs TRBV25-1 and TRBJ2-7, with 12 bases that match TRBD2. J was trimmed by 12 bases and V by 3 bases; bases with no gene match: 9. There are 14 residues in the CDR3. Germline CDR1 MGHDK, CDR2 SYGVNS.

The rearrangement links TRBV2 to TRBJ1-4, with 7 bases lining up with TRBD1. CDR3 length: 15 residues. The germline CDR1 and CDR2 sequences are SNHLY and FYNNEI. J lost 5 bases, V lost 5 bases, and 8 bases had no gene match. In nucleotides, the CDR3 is TGTGCCAGCAGTATGCGTGGGACAGACAATGAAAAACTGTTTTTT. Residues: CASSMRGTDNEKLFF.

The CDR3 nucleotides read TGTGCCAGCAGTGCAGGGACCGGGACAGGGGGACTTGGCTACACCTTC. Translating it yields CASSAGTGTGGLGYTF. The chain combines TRBV2 with TRBJ1-2; TRBD1 matches at 11 bases. V gave up 4 bases and J gave up 7 bases; unmatched junction bases: 11. The germline gives CDR1 SNHLY, CDR2 FYNNEI. The CDR3 length is 16 residues. The full variable domain, rest sourced from reference TRBV2 and TRBJ1-2, is EPEVTQTPSHQVTQMGQEVILRCVPISNHLYFYWYRQILGQKVEFLVSFYNNEISEKSEIFDDQFSVERPDGSNFTLKIRSTKLEDSAMYFCASSAGTGTGGLGYTFGSGTRLTVV.

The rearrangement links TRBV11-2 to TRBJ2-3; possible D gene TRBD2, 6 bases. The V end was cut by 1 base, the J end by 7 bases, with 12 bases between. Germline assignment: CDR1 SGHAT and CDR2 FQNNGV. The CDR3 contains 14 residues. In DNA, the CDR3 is TGTGCCAGCAGCTTAGCGGGGGTGGAGAATACGCAGTATTTT. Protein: CASSLAGVENTQYF. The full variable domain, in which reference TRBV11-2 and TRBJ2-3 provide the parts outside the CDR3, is EAGVAQSPRYKIIEKRQSVAFWCNPISGHATLYWYQQILGQGPKLLIQFQNNGVVDDSQLPKDRFSAERLKGVDSTLKIQPAKLEDSAVYLCASSLAGVENTQYFGPGTRLTVL.

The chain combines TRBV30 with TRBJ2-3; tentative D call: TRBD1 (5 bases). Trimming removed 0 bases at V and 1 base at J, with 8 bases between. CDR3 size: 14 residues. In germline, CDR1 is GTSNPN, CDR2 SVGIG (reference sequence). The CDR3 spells CAWSVSRGTDTQYF. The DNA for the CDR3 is TGTGCCTGGAGTGTCAGCAGGGGCACAGATACGCAGTATTTT.

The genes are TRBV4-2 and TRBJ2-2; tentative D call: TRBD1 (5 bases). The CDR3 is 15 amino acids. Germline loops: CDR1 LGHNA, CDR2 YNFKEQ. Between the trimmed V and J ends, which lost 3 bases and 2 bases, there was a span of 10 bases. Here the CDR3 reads CASSQGQGNTGELFF. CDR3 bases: TGTGCCAGCAGCCAGGGGCAGGGAAACACCGGGGAGCTGTTTTTT.

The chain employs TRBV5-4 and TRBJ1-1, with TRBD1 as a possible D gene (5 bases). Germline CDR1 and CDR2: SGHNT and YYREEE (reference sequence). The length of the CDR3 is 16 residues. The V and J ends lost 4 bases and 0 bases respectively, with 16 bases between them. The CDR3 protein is CASSPQRRGLNTEAFF. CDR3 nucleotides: TGTGCCAGCAGCCCCCAACGGCGGGGCTTGAACACTGAAGCTTTCTTT.

The DNA of the CDR3 is TGTGCCAGCAGCCCGACAGGGGATCACTACGAGCAGTACTTC. Translated, it gives CASSPTGDHYEQYF. The rearrangement joins TRBV7-9 to TRBJ2-7; 8 nucleotides match TRBD1. Losses at the gene ends were 5 bases for V and 3 bases for J; bases not matched to a gene: 6. The CDR3 spans 14 residues. The V gene's germline CDR1 is SEHNR and CDR2 FQNEAQ (reference sequence). The entire variable domain, with the rest obtained from reference TRBV7-9 and TRBJ2-7, is as follows: DTGVSQNPRHKITKRGQNVTFRCDPISEHNRLYWYRQTLGQGPEFLTYFQNEAQLEKSRLLSDRFSAERPKGSFSTLEIQRTEQGDSAMYLCASSPTGDHYEQYFGPGTRLTVT.

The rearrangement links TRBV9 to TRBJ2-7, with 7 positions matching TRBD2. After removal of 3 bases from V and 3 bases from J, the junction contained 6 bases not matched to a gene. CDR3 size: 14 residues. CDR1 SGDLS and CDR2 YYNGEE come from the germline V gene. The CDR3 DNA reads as TGTGCCAGCAGCGGGGGGGGGTTGATCTACGAGCAGTACTTC. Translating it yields CASSGGGLIYEQYF.

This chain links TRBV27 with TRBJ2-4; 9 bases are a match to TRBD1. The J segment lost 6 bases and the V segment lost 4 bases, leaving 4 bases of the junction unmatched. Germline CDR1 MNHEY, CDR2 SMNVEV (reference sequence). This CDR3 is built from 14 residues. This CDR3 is CASSSRDRVNIQYF. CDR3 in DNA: TGTGCCAGCAGTTCCCGGGACAGGGTAAACATTCAGTACTTC.

The CDR3 protein is CASSLDRYSGNTIYF. The CDR3 DNA reads TGTGCCAGCAGCTTGGACCGCTACTCTGGAAACACCATATATTTT. This sequence joins TRBV5-8 and TRBJ1-3; D not resolved. The ends were cut back, 0 bases at V and 0 bases at J, with 7 bases in the middle. CDR1 and CDR2 from the germline V gene are SGHTS and YDEGEE. CDR3 length equals 15 residues.

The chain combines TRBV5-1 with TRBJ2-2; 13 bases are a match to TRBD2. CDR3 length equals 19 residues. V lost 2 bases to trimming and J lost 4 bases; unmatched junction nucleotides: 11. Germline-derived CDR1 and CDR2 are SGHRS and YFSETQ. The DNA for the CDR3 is TGCGCCAGCAGCTTCCCCACTAGCGGGGGGGCAAGTGGCACCGGGGAGCTGTTTTTT. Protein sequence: CASSFPTSGGASGTGELFF.

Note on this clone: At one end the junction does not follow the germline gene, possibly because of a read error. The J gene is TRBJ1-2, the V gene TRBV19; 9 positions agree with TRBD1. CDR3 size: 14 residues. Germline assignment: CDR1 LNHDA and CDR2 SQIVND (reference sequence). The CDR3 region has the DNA TGTGCCAGTAGTGTAGAACAGGGGGCGCGAGGCTACACCTTC. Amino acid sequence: CASSVEQGARGYTF.

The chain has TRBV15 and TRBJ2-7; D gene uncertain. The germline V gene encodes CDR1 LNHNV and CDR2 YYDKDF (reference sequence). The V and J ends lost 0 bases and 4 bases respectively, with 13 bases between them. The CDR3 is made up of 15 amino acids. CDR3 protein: CATSRDRSARYEQYF. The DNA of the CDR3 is TGTGCCACCAGCAGAGACCGGAGCGCGAGATACGAGCAGTACTTC.

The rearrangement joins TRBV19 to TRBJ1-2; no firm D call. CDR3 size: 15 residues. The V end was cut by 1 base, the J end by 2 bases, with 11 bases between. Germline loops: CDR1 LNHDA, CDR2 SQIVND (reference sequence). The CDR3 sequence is CASSIVATQNYGYTF. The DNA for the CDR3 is TGTGCCAGTAGTATAGTAGCCACTCAAAACTATGGCTACACCTTC.

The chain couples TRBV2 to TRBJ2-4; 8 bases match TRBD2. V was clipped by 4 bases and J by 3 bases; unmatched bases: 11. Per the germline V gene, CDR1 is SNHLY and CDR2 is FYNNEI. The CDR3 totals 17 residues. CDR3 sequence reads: CASSGWRGDPHKNIQYF. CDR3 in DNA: TGTGCCAGCAGTGGTTGGCGGGGGGACCCTCACAAAAACATTCAGTACTTC.

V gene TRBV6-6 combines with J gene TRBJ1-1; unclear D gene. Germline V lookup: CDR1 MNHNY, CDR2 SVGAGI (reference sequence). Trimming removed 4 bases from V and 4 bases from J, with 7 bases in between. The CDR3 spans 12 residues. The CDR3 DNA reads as TGTGCCAGCAGTTCCACAAGCACTGAAGCTTTCTTT. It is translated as CASSSTSTEAFF.

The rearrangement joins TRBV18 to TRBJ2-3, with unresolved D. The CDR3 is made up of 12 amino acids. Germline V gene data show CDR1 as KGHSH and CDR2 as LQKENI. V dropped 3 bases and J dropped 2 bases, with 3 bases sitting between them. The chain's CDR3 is CASSPVTDTQYF. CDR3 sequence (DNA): TGTGCCAGCTCACCCGTCACAGATACGCAGTATTTT.

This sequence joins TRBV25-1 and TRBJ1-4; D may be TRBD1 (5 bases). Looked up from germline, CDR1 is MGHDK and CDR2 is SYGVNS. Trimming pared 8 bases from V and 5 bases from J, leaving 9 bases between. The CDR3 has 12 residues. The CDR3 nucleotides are TGTGCCAGCGAGCAGGGCAATGAAAAACTGTTTTTT. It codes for CASEQGNEKLFF.

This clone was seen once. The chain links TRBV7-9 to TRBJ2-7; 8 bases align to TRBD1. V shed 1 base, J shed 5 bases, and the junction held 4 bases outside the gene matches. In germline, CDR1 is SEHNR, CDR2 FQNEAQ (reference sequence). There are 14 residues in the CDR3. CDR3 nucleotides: TGTGCCAGCAGCTTAGGGACAGGGCCCCACGAGCAGTACTTC. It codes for CASSLGTGPHEQYF.